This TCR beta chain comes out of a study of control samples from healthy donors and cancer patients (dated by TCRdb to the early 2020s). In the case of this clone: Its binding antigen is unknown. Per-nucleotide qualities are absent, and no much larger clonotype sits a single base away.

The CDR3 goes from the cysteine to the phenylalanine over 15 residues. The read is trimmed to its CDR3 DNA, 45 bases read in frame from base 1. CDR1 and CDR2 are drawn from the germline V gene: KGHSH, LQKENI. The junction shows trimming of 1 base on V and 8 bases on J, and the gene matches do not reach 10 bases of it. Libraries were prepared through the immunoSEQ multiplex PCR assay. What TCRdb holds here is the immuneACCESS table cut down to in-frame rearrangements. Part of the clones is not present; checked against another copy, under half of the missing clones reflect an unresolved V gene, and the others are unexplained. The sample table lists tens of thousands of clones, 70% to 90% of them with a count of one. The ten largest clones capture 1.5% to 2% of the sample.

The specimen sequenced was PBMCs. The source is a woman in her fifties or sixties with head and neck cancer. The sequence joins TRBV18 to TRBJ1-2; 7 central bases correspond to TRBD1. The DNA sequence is TGTGCCAGCTCACCACTTCCAGGGGGAATGAGAGGCTACACCTTC. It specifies CASSPLPGGMRGYTF.